Below, one T cell receptor beta chain is given with its context. What antigen it recognizes has not been identified. Base qualities are not at hand, and no much larger clone is one base apart. The data were taken from a study of PD-1 blockade in mismatch repair-deficient tumors (dated by TCRdb to the late 2010s). Regarding the research as a whole: Between September 2013 and late 2016, the trial enrolled approximately 86 consecutive patients with approximately 12 types of mismatch repair-deficient cancer, all of whom had received prior treatment and were progressing. Deep sequencing of TCR CDR3 regions was used to track tumor-associated T cell clones in peripheral blood of patients responding to PD-1 blockade.

Study-wide conclusions, independent of this receptor: After pembrolizumab, tumor-resident clones, which were often undetectable in blood before treatment, expanded rapidly and then contracted, generally ahead of radiologic responses.

Libraries were constructed by the immunoSEQ multiplex PCR assay. TCRdb stores this immuneACCESS table with in-frame sequences only. Part of the clones is absent; in the studies checked, under half of the shortfall reflects unresolved V genes, and no reason is known for the rest. This sample has under 75,000 clones in its table, and about 87% of those were observed once. Of the sample, roughly 13% falls within the top ten clones. Mismatch repair deficiency was established in every enrolled patient by polymerase chain reaction or immunohistochemistry. TCR sequencing was carried out for three patients who responded to pembrolizumab therapy. Pembrolizumab PD-1 blockade was prospectively tested in advanced mismatch repair-deficient cancers, regardless of tissue of origin, in the phase II trial. Serial peripheral blood T cell samples were collected before and at multiple times after starting PD-1 blockade. Blood sampling times were expressed in weeks after the first pembrolizumab dose.

The germline V gene (reference sequence) gives CDR1 as GTSNPN and CDR2 as SVGIG. V loses 0 bases, J loses 5 bases, and the germline ends lie 10 bases apart. Reading from cysteine to phenylalanine, the CDR3 counts 13 amino acids. CDR3 DNA is the only sequence kept; it has 39 bases, read in frame from the first base. The receptor was isolated from an adult with mismatch repair-deficient cancer. This sample comprised peripheral blood, obtained 52 weeks after starting pembrolizumab. The rearranged segments are TRBV30 and TRBJ2-5, with the identity of the D gene unclear. The nucleotide sequence is given as TGTGCCTGGAGTGTAGTTGAAAAGGAGACCCAGTACTTC. This yields the protein CAWSVVEKETQYF. The CDR3, completed at both ends by the reference TRBV30 and TRBJ2-5 genes, gives the full variable domain SQTIHQWPATLVQPVGSPLSLECTVEGTSNPNLYWYRQAAGRGLQLLFYSVGIGQISSEVPQNLSASRPQDRQFILSSKKLLLSDSGFYLCAWSVVEKETQYFGPGTRLLVL.